Below are 21 T cell receptor beta chains sequenced from a single sample in a study of blood T cell repertoires in COVID-19. Produced via immunoSEQ multiplex PCR; TCRdb's table is partial and in-frame only. Here the sample spans 8,500 to 14,000 clones, approximately 89% being singletons. Input material: peripheral blood. These receptors were collected from a human donor in a cohort sampled during active COVID-19.

The chain couples TRBV2 to TRBJ1-2, with D uncertain. The CDR3 contains 13 residues. V dropped 3 bases and J dropped 8 bases, with 13 bases sitting between them. The V gene's germline CDR1 is SNHLY and CDR2 FYNNEI. The CDR3 spells CASSEGPRRGYTF. In nucleotides, the CDR3 is TGTGCCAGCAGTGAGGGCCCCCGGAGGGGCTACACCTTC. Combining the CDR3 with reference TRBV2 and TRBJ1-2 gives the whole variable domain EPEVTQTPSHQVTQMGQEVILRCVPISNHLYFYWYRQILGQKVEFLVSFYNNEISEKSEIFDDQFSVERPDGSNFTLKIRSTKLEDSAMYFCASSEGPRRGYTFGSGTRLTVV.

This clone was counted once. The genes are TRBV5-1 and TRBJ2-5; TRBD1 matches at 8 bases. Looked up from germline, CDR1 is SGHRS and CDR2 is YFSETQ. CDR3 length: 15 amino acids. J gave up 0 bases and V 1 base, and 2 bases lay outside the gene matches. Written as DNA, the CDR3 is TGCGCCAGCAGCTTGAGGACAGGGCACCAAGAGACCCAGTACTTC. The encoded protein is CASSLRTGHQETQYF.

The genes are TRBV3-1 (or the pseudogene TRBV3-2) and TRBJ2-3, with 7 bases lining up with TRBD2. The CDR3 spans 15 residues. From germline, CDR1 is LGHDT and CDR2 YNNKEL (reference sequence). Trimming took 4 bases from V and 0 from J; bases not matched to a gene: 4. The CDR3 bases are TGTGCCAGCAGCCTACGGACTAGAAGCACAGATACGCAGTATTTT. Protein: CASSLRTRSTDTQYF.

The chain joins TRBV7-2 to TRBJ1-4; D is ambiguous. V lost 5 bases, J lost 7 bases, and 17 bases lay in between. The CDR3 has 15 residues. Germline V CDR1 and CDR2: SGHTA, FQGNSA. The chain's CDR3 is CASSPWTAGSEKLFF. CDR3 coding DNA: TGTGCCAGCAGCCCCTGGACGGCGGGGAGTGAAAAACTGTTTTTT. The entire variable domain, with the rest obtained from reference TRBV7-2 and TRBJ1-4, is as follows: GAGVSQSPSNKVTEKGKDVELRCDPISGHTALYWYRQSLGQGLEFLIYFQGNSAPDKSGLPSDRFSAERTGGSVSTLTIQRTQQEDSAVYLCASSPWTAGSEKLFFGSGTQLSVL.

The J gene is TRBJ1-6, the V gene TRBV4-3; no clear D gene. The germline V and J ends were trimmed by 1 base and 7 bases, with 14 bases remaining between them. This CDR3 is built from 16 residues. Germline-derived CDR1 and CDR2 are LGHNA and YSLEER. The CDR3 coding sequence is TGCGCCAGCAGCCAAGGAAACGTCAGAATAAATTCACCCCTCCACTTT. Translated: CASSQGNVRINSPLHF.

The V and J genes are TRBV4-1 and TRBJ1-1; the D gene is possibly TRBD1 (5 bases). Germline V gene data show CDR1 as MGHRA and CDR2 as YSYEKL. The length of the CDR3 is 15 residues. V was pared by 3 bases and J by 3 bases, with 14 bases between. For the CDR3, the DNA is TGCGCCAGCAGCCATCCCGGGACTGGCGACACTGAAGCTTTCTTT. Translated: CASSHPGTGDTEAFF.

V gene TRBV12-3 or TRBV12-4 combines with J gene TRBJ2-2, with D hard to call. V lost 5 bases and J lost 6, with 7 bases in between. The CDR3 loop spans 12 amino acids. CDR3 nucleotides: TGTGCCAGCAGTCCTTCGTCCGGGGAGCTGTTTTTT. Amino acid sequence: CASSPSSGELFF.

This clone was counted once. The chain has TRBV6-5 and TRBJ2-3; 9 bases map to TRBD1. Looked up from germline, CDR1 is MNHEY and CDR2 is SVGAGI. Trimming took 4 bases from V and 7 from J; bases not matched to a gene: 12. This CDR3 has 16 residues. The CDR3 DNA follows: TGTGCCAGCAGTTCACAGGGACAGGGTCTTCCAAATACGCAGTATTTT. Encoded protein: CASSSQGQGLPNTQYF.

The chain links TRBV15 to TRBJ1-2, with 7 bases fitting TRBD1. Trimming took 6 bases from V and 0 from J; bases not matched to a gene: 7. Germline CDR1 reads LNHNV; CDR2 reads YYDKDF (reference sequence). This CDR3 spans 15 amino acids. Here the CDR3 reads CATRPQGTSNYGYTF. The CDR3 DNA follows: TGTGCCACCAGGCCACAGGGGACTTCTAACTATGGCTACACCTTC.

Sample share makes this clone medium-sized (0.01 to 0.1%). The chain couples TRBV29-1 to TRBJ2-3; D possibly corresponds to TRBD2 (6 bases). V was pared by 0 bases and J by 4 bases, with 14 bases between. The CDR3 is made up of 15 amino acids. Germline CDR1 reads SQVTM; CDR2 reads ANQGSEA. The CDR3 DNA reads TGCAGCGTTGAAGATCTTGACAGCGGGCCAGATACGCAGTATTTT. It yields the protein CSVEDLDSGPDTQYF.

The chain joins TRBV6-4 to TRBJ2-7, with unresolved D. The CDR3 spans 11 residues. V lost 2 bases to trimming and J lost 7 bases, with 6 bases between them. Germline assignment: CDR1 MRHNA and CDR2 SNTAGT. The CDR3 reads CASSDGVEQYF. The DNA for the CDR3 is TGTGCCAGCAGTGACGGAGTTGAGCAGTACTTC.

CDR3 residues: CASSNQRPGANNEKLFF. In DNA form, the CDR3 reads TGCGCCAGCAGCAACCAGCGTCCCGGCGCCAATAATGAAAAACTGTTTTTT. The V call is TRBV4-3, the J call TRBJ1-4; no definite D call. Per the germline V gene, CDR1 is LGHNA and CDR2 is YSLEER. The CDR3 consists of 17 residues. Trimming took off 5 bases at V and 4 bases at J, with 20 bases between the two ends.

The V call is TRBV4-1, the J call TRBJ1-6, with D perhaps matching TRBD1 (5 bases). Germline assignment: CDR1 MGHRA and CDR2 YSYEKL. Trimming stripped 4 bases from V and 7 bases from J, with 11 bases between. The CDR3 has 14 amino acids. The DNA of the CDR3 is TGCGCCAGCAGCCCGAACAACAGGAATTCACCCCTCCACTTT. Encoded protein: CASSPNNRNSPLHF.

This clone was picked up one time. The chain links TRBV5-1 to TRBJ1-2; D perhaps matches TRBD1 (5 bases). The germline CDR1 and CDR2 sequences are SGHRS and YFSETQ. V lost 4 bases to trimming and J lost 8 bases, with 15 bases between them. CDR3 length: 13 residues. The CDR3 region has the DNA TGCGCCAGCAGCCCCCGGCAGGGCGGAGGCTACACCTTC. Protein product: CASSPRQGGGYTF.

The DNA for the CDR3 is TGTGCCAGCAGTTTACCCCGGTTGCAGCCCCAGCATTTT. Amino acids: CASSLPRLQPQHF. The chain carries TRBV28 and TRBJ1-5; D ambiguous. Germline V gene lookup returns CDR1 MDHEN and CDR2 SYDVKM. The CDR3 extends over 13 amino acids. Trimming removed 2 bases at V and 7 bases at J, with 9 bases between.

The chain couples TRBV28 to TRBJ2-7; maybe TRBD1 (6 bases). CDR1 MDHEN and CDR2 SYDVKM come from the germline V gene. Trimming took 6 bases from V and 2 from J, leaving 17 bases between them. The CDR3 has 15 amino acids. The CDR3 here is CASSWGQVLAYEQYF. Here the CDR3 DNA reads TGTGCCAGCAGCTGGGGGCAGGTGCTTGCCTACGAGCAGTACTTC.

The sample holds a few counts of this clone. The chain couples TRBV10-1 to TRBJ1-1; 8 nucleotides line up with TRBD1. The V and J ends lost 6 bases and 5 bases, in that order; junction bases with no gene match: 8. Germline CDR1 WNHNN, CDR2 SYGVQD (reference sequence). The CDR3 consists of 14 residues. DNA for the CDR3: TGCGCCAGCAGCTCCCGACAGGGGCGGACTGAAGCTTTCTTT. Residues: CASSSRQGRTEAFF.

This chain connects TRBV10-2 to TRBJ2-5; 9 bases line up with TRBD2. The V segment lost 6 bases and the J segment 3 bases; nucleotides outside the gene matches: 14. Germline V gene lookup returns CDR1 WSHSY and CDR2 SAAADI. This CDR3 spans 17 amino acids. The CDR3 bases are TGCGCCAGCAGAGACCCTGGTAGCGGGGGAAATGAAGAGACCCAGTACTTC. Residues: CASRDPGSGGNEETQYF.

This chain links TRBV18 with TRBJ1-2, with 8 bases lining up with TRBD1. The CDR3 runs to 15 residues. With V trimmed by 5 bases and J by 3 bases, 8 bases remained unmatched. Germline CDR1 is KGHSH and CDR2 is LQKENI. The CDR3 is CASSFGQGRDYGYTF. The CDR3 DNA is TGTGCCAGCTCATTCGGACAGGGAAGAGACTATGGCTACACCTTC. The complete variable domain, with remaining parts taken from reference TRBV18 and TRBJ1-2, reads NAGVMQNPRHLVRRRGQEARLRCSPMKGHSHVYWYRQLPEEGLKFMVYLQKENIIDESGMPKERFSAEFPKEGPSILRIQQVVRGDSAAYFCASSFGQGRDYGYTFGSGTRLTVV.

This sequence joins TRBV18 and TRBJ1-2; D is undetermined. Germline CDR1 reads KGHSH; CDR2 reads LQKENI. This CDR3 is built from 13 residues. V lost 2 bases and J lost 3, with 7 bases in between. CDR3 sequence reads: CASSPSDYYGYTF. Here the CDR3 DNA reads TGTGCCAGCTCACCATCAGATTACTATGGCTACACCTTC.

This chain joins TRBV11-1 and TRBJ2-5; 10 bases agree with TRBD2. The germline V gene has CDR1 SGHAT and CDR2 FQDESV (reference sequence). The CDR3 loop spans 14 amino acids. V was clipped by 7 bases and J by 7 bases; unmatched bases: 9. CDR3 nucleotides: TGTGCCAGCATCTCCCTAGCGGGGGAGGGGACCCAGTACTTC. This sequence encodes CASISLAGEGTQYF.